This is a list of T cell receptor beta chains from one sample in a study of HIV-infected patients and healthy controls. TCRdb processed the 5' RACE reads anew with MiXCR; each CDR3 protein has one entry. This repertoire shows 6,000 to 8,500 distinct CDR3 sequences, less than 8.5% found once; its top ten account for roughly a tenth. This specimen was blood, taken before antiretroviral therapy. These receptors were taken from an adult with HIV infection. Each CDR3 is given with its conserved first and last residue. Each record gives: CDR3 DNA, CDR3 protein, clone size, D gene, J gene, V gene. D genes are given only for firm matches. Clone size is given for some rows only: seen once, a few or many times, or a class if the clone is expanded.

TGTGCCACCTTAAATGCGGGCAATCAGCCCCAGCATTTT,CATLNAGNQPQHF,-,-,TRBJ1-5,TRBV6-2/TRBV6-3
TGTGCCACCAGTAAGGATAAGAACACTGAAGCTTTCTTT,CATSKDKNTEAFF,many,-,TRBJ1-1,TRBV24-1
TGTGCCAGCAGCTTCGAGGAGACGGGTTCCACAGATACGCAGTATTTT,CASSFEETGSTDTQYF,few,-,TRBJ2-3,TRBV2
TGTGCCAGCAGCCGCGACAGGGGGCTCTATGGCTACACCTTC,CASSRDRGLYGYTF,many,TRBD1,TRBJ1-2,TRBV5-4
TGTGCCAGCAGCCAAGATTATGGACCAACAAAGACCCAGTACTTC,CASSQDYGPTKTQYF,large,-,TRBJ2-5,TRBV14
TGTGCCAGCAGTTTATATCCGGGACAGGCCTACGAGCAGTACTTC,CASSLYPGQAYEQYF,many,TRBD1,TRBJ2-7,TRBV28
TGTGCCAGCACACCCAACCGGGGGGATCGAGGCTACACCTTC,CASTPNRGDRGYTF,-,-,TRBJ1-2,TRBV2
TGTGCCAGCAGCGTAGACCCCCGCCCGACCTACGAGCAGTACTTC,CASSVDPRPTYEQYF,medium-sized,-,TRBJ2-7,TRBV9
TGTGCCAGCAGCCCGGGACAGGCCTCACCCTACGAGCAGTACTTC,CASSPGQASPYEQYF,many,TRBD1,TRBJ2-7,TRBV5-4
TGTGCCAGCAGTTCCGCACAGGGTTACACTGAAGCTTTCTTT,CASSSAQGYTEAFF,medium-sized,-,TRBJ1-1,TRBV6-5
TGTGCCAGCAGTTTAGTAAGGATTCCGAGCAATCAGCCCCAGCATTTT,CASSLVRIPSNQPQHF,medium-sized,-,TRBJ1-5,TRBV28
TGTGCCATCAGATTGGACAGGGGGCACCAACCCTCTGGGGCCAACGTCCTGACTTTC,CAIRLDRGHQPSGANVLTF,few,TRBD1,TRBJ2-6,TRBV10-3
TGTGCCAGCAGTGATCTAGCGGGGGCCTACGAGCAGTACTTC,CASSDLAGAYEQYF,medium-sized,TRBD2,TRBJ2-7,TRBV2
TGTGCCAGCAGTCACCTGTTGGGCAGGGGGTACCAAGAGACCCAGTACTTC,CASSHLLGRGYQETQYF,many,TRBD1,TRBJ2-5,TRBV27
TGTGCCAGCAGCCAAGATGTGGGGGCGCAAGGCTACACCTTC,CASSQDVGAQGYTF,medium-sized,-,TRBJ1-2,TRBV4-2
TGCGCCAGCAGCCAGGAGCGGGCTAGCACAGATACGCAGTATTTT,CASSQERASTDTQYF,few,-,TRBJ2-3,TRBV4-1
TGTGCCAGCAGCCAGGGGACAGAGCCGTCCTACGAGCAGTACTTC,CASSQGTEPSYEQYF,many,TRBD1,TRBJ2-7,TRBV5-6
TGTGCCAGCAGCTCGGGGACAGGGGGTACCTACAATGAGCAGTTCTTC,CASSSGTGGTYNEQFF,medium-sized,TRBD1,TRBJ2-1,TRBV5-4
TGTGCCAGCAGGGCAAATCCAGGGTACACTGAAGCTTTCTTT,CASRANPGYTEAFF,medium-sized,-,TRBJ1-1,TRBV12-3/TRBV12-4
TGCAGCGTTGAAATTTGGGATGTAAGCACTGAAGCTTTCTTT,CSVEIWDVSTEAFF,medium-sized,-,TRBJ1-1,TRBV29-1
TGCAGCGTTGAAGTCGGGACATTGAACACTGAAGCTTTCTTT,CSVEVGTLNTEAFF,many,-,TRBJ1-1,TRBV29-1
TGTGCCAGCTCACCCCCAGGGTTGCGCTATGGCTACACCTTC,CASSPPGLRYGYTF,-,-,TRBJ1-2,TRBV18
TGTGCCAGTAGTATAAACGCGATGAACACTGAAACTTTCTTT,CASSINAMNTETFF,-,-,TRBJ1-1,TRBV19
TGTGCCAGCAGCATTGGGGACAGGCCGTTGAGAAATTCACCCCTCCACTTT,CASSIGDRPLRNSPLHF,-,TRBD1,TRBJ1-6,TRBV12-3/TRBV12-4
TGTGCCAGCAGCCCGAACAGGGTCGAGCAGTACTTC,CASSPNRVEQYF,medium-sized,-,TRBJ2-7,TRBV7-2
TGTGCCAGCAGCGCCGGGTTGGGGTTTGGAGAGACCCAGTACTTC,CASSAGLGFGETQYF,few,-,TRBJ2-5,TRBV25-1
TGTGCCAGCAGCTTGGAGCGACTGGGCGAGCAGTACTTC,CASSLERLGEQYF,few,-,TRBJ2-7,TRBV5-4
TGTGCCAGCAGCCAAGCACAGGGCACTGAAGCTTTCTTT,CASSQAQGTEAFF,medium-sized,-,TRBJ1-1,TRBV4-2
TGTGCCAGCAGTGGGACCCTCAAAAACATTCAGTACTTC,CASSGTLKNIQYF,medium-sized,-,TRBJ2-4,TRBV2
TGCAGCGTTGATGGTGGGACCCACTACAATGAGCAGTTCTTC,CSVDGGTHYNEQFF,-,-,TRBJ2-1,TRBV29-1
TGTGCTAGTGGTTTGGCAGGGATCGAGACCCAGTACTTC,CASGLAGIETQYF,many,-,TRBJ2-5,TRBV12-5
TGTGCCAGCAGTTTGGTGCGGGGGGCCTGGAGCACAGATACGCAGTATTTT,CASSLVRGAWSTDTQYF,medium-sized,TRBD2,TRBJ2-3,TRBV12-3/TRBV12-4
TGTGCCAGCAGCCAGGGACTAGCGGGAGGTGCTTGGCGCAATGAGCAGTTCTTC,CASSQGLAGGAWRNEQFF,-,TRBD2,TRBJ2-1,TRBV7-2
TGTGCCAGCAGCCCCGGGAACCAAGAGACCCAGTACTTC,CASSPGNQETQYF,medium-sized,-,TRBJ2-5,TRBV7-9
TGTGCCAGCAGCACATTAGCGGGGGTTGACAATGAGCAGTTCTTC,CASSTLAGVDNEQFF,medium-sized,TRBD2,TRBJ2-1,TRBV11-2
TGTGCCAGCAGCTTTTTAGGGACTAGCGACAATGAGCAGTTCTTC,CASSFLGTSDNEQFF,-,TRBD2,TRBJ2-1,TRBV7-2
TGTGCCAGCAGTTACTACGGACAGGGGAACTACGAGCAGTACTTC,CASSYYGQGNYEQYF,many,TRBD1,TRBJ2-7,TRBV6-5
TGTGCCTGGTCTCAGGAGGGGGCCGATGGGATGGCTTTCTTT,CAWSQEGADGMAFF,many,TRBD1,TRBJ1-1,TRBV30
TGCGCCAGTAACTCCGGGACTAGCGGGGGGGCGATCAAAAACATTCAGTACTTC,CASNSGTSGGAIKNIQYF,medium-sized,TRBD2,TRBJ2-4,TRBV10-2
TGTGCCAGCAGTGAAACCCGGACTAGCGGGAGCTGGACCGGGGAGCTGTTTTTT,CASSETRTSGSWTGELFF,-,TRBD2,TRBJ2-2,TRBV6-2/TRBV6-3
TGTGCCAGCAGCAAAGCAGGCAGGGAGAGTAATGAAAAACTGTTTTTT,CASSKAGRESNEKLFF,medium-sized,-,TRBJ1-4,TRBV21-1
TGTGCCAGCAGCTACCCCCGGGGCCAGTACCAAGAGACCCAGTACTTC,CASSYPRGQYQETQYF,medium-sized,-,TRBJ2-5,TRBV28
TGCGCCAGCAGCCCAGGGACAGCTGGAAACACCATATATTTT,CASSPGTAGNTIYF,medium-sized,TRBD1,TRBJ1-3,TRBV5-1
TGTGCCAGCAGCCAAGTCCTAGAGGTCACAGATACGCAGTATTTT,CASSQVLEVTDTQYF,many,-,TRBJ2-3,TRBV4-2
TGCGCCAGCAGCCAAGATTGGGGTGGGACGGACTATGGCTACACCTTC,CASSQDWGGTDYGYTF,few,-,TRBJ1-2,TRBV4-3
TGTGCCAGTAGAAAGGCAGGGGAGCGCACCGGGGAGCTGTTTTTT,CASRKAGERTGELFF,-,-,TRBJ2-2,TRBV19
TGTGCCAGCAGTCTACTGACAGGGGCTCGCAATTCACCCCTCCACTTT,CASSLLTGARNSPLHF,-,TRBD1,TRBJ1-6,TRBV6-2/TRBV6-3
TGTGCCAGCAGCTTAGAGGCAGGATCAACCTATGGCTACACCTTC,CASSLEAGSTYGYTF,many,-,TRBJ1-2,TRBV11-2
TGTGCCAGCAGCTCTCGGGGGCTGGGCGGGGAGCTGTTTTTT,CASSSRGLGGELFF,many,-,TRBJ2-2,TRBV7-9
TGTGCCAGCAGCCAAGATAGGACAAACCGGGACAATGAAAAACTGTTTTTT,CASSQDRTNRDNEKLFF,many,-,TRBJ1-4,TRBV3-1
TGTGCCACCAGTGATTTGAGCGCCAAGACGATCAATGAGCAGTTCTTC,CATSDLSAKTINEQFF,many,-,TRBJ2-1,TRBV24-1
TGTGCCAGCAGTAGGACAGGGGGAGGCACAGATACGCAGTATTTT,CASSRTGGGTDTQYF,few,TRBD1,TRBJ2-3,TRBV27
TGTGCCATCAGCGAACTAGAACCTGAGCAGTTCTTC,CAISELEPEQFF,medium-sized,-,TRBJ2-1,TRBV10-3